This T cell receptor beta chain is from a study of spatial heterogeneity in lung cancer. In the study overall: A strong correlation was found between TCR transcript counts in tumor regions and a T cell module score derived from matched bulk RNA-seq.

V was pared by 3 bases and J by 6 bases, with 0 bases of the junction left unmatched. Germline CDR1 reads DFQATT; CDR2 reads SNEGSKA (reference sequence). This CDR3 contains 11 residues. Points from the study as a whole: Tracking of tumor mutation counts was seen in expanded intratumoral alpha and beta TCR counts.

Time point noted: sample taken at primary tumor resection. Samples were donated by 72 untreated early-stage non-small cell lung cancer patients. Whole RNA obtained from tumor, nontumor lung or frozen PBMC underwent sequencing without sorting. This clonotype is medium-sized within its sample. Its antigen is as yet unknown. Via MiXCR, TCRdb re-called the 5' RACE reads, giving one row per CDR3 protein. This repertoire shows over a thousand distinct CDR3 sequences, over 7.5% found once; its top ten account for roughly 38%. The sample here was lung tumor tissue, taken at surgery. The V call is TRBV20-1, the J call TRBJ2-3; 7 bases match TRBD2. The sequence was obtained from a female donor with early-stage non-small cell lung cancer. The CDR3 DNA reads TGCAGTGCTAGGGGGGGGGATACGCAGTATTTT. This encodes CSARGGDTQYF.